The 25 T cell receptor beta chains in this list originate from one sample, sequenced in a study of cytomegalovirus exposure and HLA in healthy donors. Researchers ran the PCR with 60 Vbeta and 13 Jbeta primers. Here immunoSEQ multiplex PCR was the method, and the copy in TCRdb shows in-frame clones only, minus some. In the table there are 150,000 to 200,000 clones, 84% of which are singletons. The sequenced sample was PBMCs. Receptors originate from a man aged 18 to 30 in good health and CMV-seronegative.

CDR3 sequence: CALRRREGSSYEQYF. CDR3 bases: TGTGCTCTCAGAAGACGGGAGGGAAGCTCCTACGAGCAGTACTTC. The gene calls are TRBV30 and TRBJ2-7, with 8 bases fitting TRBD2. The CDR3 loop spans 15 amino acids. Germline V CDR1 and CDR2: GTSNPN, SVGIG (reference sequence).

The chain employs TRBV6-4 and TRBJ2-3; 7 nucleotides match TRBD2. CDR1 MRHNA and CDR2 SNTAGT come from the germline V gene. V lost 4 bases to trimming and J lost 5 bases; unmatched junction nucleotides: 9. CDR3 length: 15 residues. CDR3 sequence reads: CASSVGSSGGDTQYF. The CDR3 DNA sequence: TGTGCCAGCAGTGTTGGGTCTAGCGGTGGAGATACGCAGTATTTT.

The chain has TRBV11-3 and TRBJ2-7; D is unclear. The CDR3 length is 13 residues. Germline V gene sequence: CDR1 SGHNT, CDR2 YENEEA. Deletions cut 4 bases from V and 4 bases from J, with 11 bases between. CDR3 nucleotide sequence: TGTGCCAGCAGCTACTCCGCGTCTTACGAGCAGTACTTC. Its translation: CASSYSASYEQYF.

This clone has a handful of counts. The rearrangement joins TRBV27 to TRBJ1-6; 9 nucleotides match TRBD1. Trimming at V came to 10 bases and at J to 7 bases, leaving 5 bases not matched to a gene. The CDR3 extends over 13 amino acids. Germline V gene lookup returns CDR1 MNHEY and CDR2 SMNVEV (reference sequence). CDR3 DNA: TGTGCCACTAAAGGGACAGGGAATTCACCCCTCCACTTT. Its protein product is CATKGTGNSPLHF.

J is TRBJ1-2 and V is TRBV14; no firm D call. Trimming stripped 1 base from V and 6 bases from J, with 15 bases between. CDR1 and CDR2 (germline): SGHDN, FVKESK. The CDR3 covers 15 residues. CDR3 protein: CASSQVLLPRNGYTF. CDR3 DNA sequence: TGTGCCAGCAGCCAAGTGTTACTTCCTAGAAATGGCTACACCTTC.

The chain joins TRBV9 to TRBJ2-5, with D possibly TRBD2 on 7 matching bases. CDR1 and CDR2 from the germline V gene are SGDLS and YYNGEE. The V end lost 2 bases, the J end lost 5 bases, and 19 bases lay between the germline ends. The CDR3 has 16 amino acids. CDR3 nucleotide sequence: TGTGCCAGCAGCGTGGGAGGGGGGGGTATAGAGGAGACCCAGTACTTC. Encoded protein: CASSVGGGGIEETQYF.

This clone was counted a few times. The chain couples TRBV6-5 to TRBJ2-6, with D perhaps TRBD1 (5 bases). CDR1 is MNHEY, CDR2 SVGAGI, per germline. V gave up 1 base and J gave up 4 bases, with 11 bases separating them. The CDR3 length is 16 residues. CDR3 loop: CASSYYTGGGANVLTF. In DNA, the CDR3 is TGTGCCAGCAGTTACTATACAGGTGGAGGGGCCAACGTCCTGACTTTC.

V is TRBV7-9 and J is TRBJ2-5, with a possible D match to TRBD2 (5 bases). TRBJ2-7 matches the DNA end more closely, so the J call is doubtful. Germline-derived CDR1 and CDR2 are SEHNR and FQNEAQ (reference sequence). This CDR3 has 14 amino acids. The CDR3 reads CASSLEGKGDEQYF. The DNA of the CDR3 is TGTGCCAGCAGCTTAGAAGGGAAGGGAGACGAGCAGTACTTC.

The chain combines TRBV5-4 with TRBJ2-5; tentative D call: TRBD2 (5 bases). Per the germline V gene, CDR1 is SGHNT and CDR2 is YYREEE (reference sequence). V was trimmed by 3 bases and J by 1 base, leaving 10 bases between them. The CDR3 length is 14 residues. CDR3 in amino acids: CASSSRLTQETQYF. Written as DNA, the CDR3 is TGTGCCAGCAGCTCCAGACTAACCCAAGAGACCCAGTACTTC.

In DNA, the CDR3 is TGCAGCGTTGCTTCCAGCGGGGGGATGGAGACCCAGTACTTC. Translated: CSVASSGGMETQYF. The chain is built from TRBV29-1 and TRBJ2-5; TRBD2 agrees at 9 bases. V lost 4 bases and J lost 5; bases outside the gene matches: 8. The CDR3 length is 14 residues. Germline CDR1 reads SQVTM; CDR2 reads ANQGSEA.

The chain combines TRBV5-1 with TRBJ2-7; D is possibly TRBD1 (6 bases). The CDR3 spans 16 residues. CDR1 and CDR2 from the germline V gene are SGHRS and YFSETQ. The V end lost 0 bases, the J end lost 0 bases, and 13 bases lay between the germline ends. CDR3 protein: CASSLGVAGASYEQYF. Here the CDR3 DNA reads TGCGCCAGCAGCTTGGGTGTCGCAGGGGCCTCCTACGAGCAGTACTTC.

The CDR3 DNA reads TGTGCCAGCAGCACGTACAGGGGGATGAACACTGAAGCTTTCTTT. The encoded protein is CASSTYRGMNTEAFF. The chain carries TRBV7-2 and TRBJ1-1; 8 bases align to TRBD1. Germline V lookup: CDR1 SGHTA, CDR2 FQGNSA. J was trimmed by 0 bases and V by 5 bases; bases with no gene match: 5. CDR3 size: 15 residues.

In its sample, this clone was seen once. The chain uses TRBV6-6 and TRBJ1-3; D is unclear. This CDR3 is 13 amino acids long. V lost 7 bases to trimming and J lost 0 bases, with 7 bases between them. The germline gives CDR1 MNHNY, CDR2 SVGAGI (reference sequence). The CDR3 DNA reads as TGTGCCAGCAACATTCGCTCTGGAAACACCATATATTTT. It specifies CASNIRSGNTIYF.

The chain recombines TRBV7-9 with TRBJ2-5, with 7 bases matching TRBD2. CDR1 and CDR2 (germline): SEHNR, FQNEAQ (reference sequence). V lost 7 bases, J lost 4 bases, and 6 bases stayed unmatched. The CDR3 totals 13 residues. The CDR3 DNA is TGTGCCAGCACGGGGGGAGAGGGAGAGACCCAGTACTTC. Translation: CASTGGEGETQYF.

V and J are TRBV5-1 and TRBJ2-2; 8 bases match TRBD2. CDR1 is SGHRS and CDR2 is YFSETQ in the germline V gene. Trimming at V came to 7 bases and at J to 2 bases, leaving 4 bases not matched to a gene. The CDR3 contains 14 residues. CDR3 DNA sequence: TGCGCCAGCGAAGGACTAGCAAACACCGGGGAGCTGTTTTTT. The encoded protein is CASEGLANTGELFF.

For the CDR3, the DNA is TGTGCCAGCCATTCGCTGAGCGGCACAGATACGCAGTATTTT. Amino acid sequence: CASHSLSGTDTQYF. The chain employs TRBV28 and TRBJ2-3; D ambiguous. The length of the CDR3 is 14 residues. Germline V gene lookup returns CDR1 MDHEN and CDR2 SYDVKM. The V and J ends lost 8 bases and 1 base respectively, with 13 bases between them.

This clone was seen once. Distinct nucleotide sequences in the sample also encode this CDR3. The CDR3 DNA reads TGTGCCAGCAGAGACCAGGTTAACGAGCAGTTCTTC. This gives the protein CASRDQVNEQFF. V gene TRBV6-6 combines with J gene TRBJ2-1; D gene uncertain. Looked up from germline, CDR1 is MNHNY and CDR2 is SVGAGI (reference sequence). The ends were cut back, 6 bases at V and 10 bases at J, with 13 bases in the middle. The CDR3 is made up of 12 amino acids.

The rearrangement joins TRBV7-8 to TRBJ2-7; 9 nucleotides line up with TRBD1. Germline V gene data show CDR1 as SGHVS and CDR2 as FQNEAQ. V lost 6 bases, J lost 9 bases, and 12 bases stayed unmatched. CDR3 length: 14 amino acids. The DNA for the CDR3 is TGTGCCAGCAGGAGACGGACAGGGGAACACGGGCAGTACTTC. Its protein is CASRRRTGEHGQYF. Drawing the rest from reference TRBV7-8 and TRBJ2-7, the complete variable domain is GAGVSQSPRYKVAKRGQDVALRCDPISGHVSLFWYQQALGQGPEFLTYFQNEAQLDKSGLPSDRFFAERPEGSVSTLKIQRTQQEDSAVYLCASRRRTGEHGQYFGPGTRLTVT.

The rearrangement links TRBV6-1 to TRBJ2-2, with TRBD1 as a possible D gene (5 bases). The V end lost 10 bases, the J end lost 0 bases, and 15 bases lay between the germline ends. Germline loops: CDR1 MNHNS, CDR2 SASEGT. The CDR3 totals 15 residues. The CDR3 sequence is CATHWGGSNTGELFF. The CDR3, as DNA: TGTGCCACACATTGGGGCGGATCGAACACCGGGGAGCTGTTTTTT.

The V gene is TRBV10-3, the J gene TRBJ1-1; 9 nucleotides line up with TRBD1. Unmatched junction bases numbered 10, after V lost 6 bases and J lost 11 bases. From germline, CDR1 is ENHRY and CDR2 SYGVKD. This CDR3 has 13 amino acids. CDR3 residues: CAIRGVGTGRAFF. The CDR3 DNA reads TGTGCCATCAGAGGGGTCGGGACAGGGCGGGCTTTCTTT.

This chain uses TRBV5-1 with TRBJ2-6, with 11 bases identical to TRBD1. V lost 4 bases to trimming and J lost 2 bases; unmatched junction nucleotides: 8. This CDR3 region has 18 residues. The germline CDR1 and CDR2 sequences are SGHRS and YFSETQ. Written as DNA, the CDR3 is TGCGCCAGCAGCATACTCCCGGGACAGGGGGCTGGGGCCAACGTCCTGACTTTC. Translated: CASSILPGQGAGANVLTF. Full variable domain (missing parts from reference TRBV5-1 and TRBJ2-6): KAGVTQTPRYLIKTRGQQVTLSCSPISGHRSVSWYQQTPGQGLQFLFEYFSETQRNKGNFPGRFSGRQFSNSRSEMNVSTLELGDSALYLCASSILPGQGAGANVLTFGAGSRLTVL.

V usage is TRBV7-6 and J usage is TRBJ2-2, with D possibly being TRBD1 (6 bases). The CDR3 is 16 amino acids. The V and J ends lost 5 bases and 0 bases respectively, with 13 bases between them. Germline CDR1 is SGHVS and CDR2 is FNYEAQ. CDR3 protein: CASSQPGAANTGELFF. In DNA form, the CDR3 reads TGTGCCAGCAGCCAACCAGGGGCGGCGAACACCGGGGAGCTGTTTTTT.

The chain uses TRBV18 and TRBJ1-2; 7 bases align to TRBD1. CDR1 is KGHSH, CDR2 LQKENI, per germline. The CDR3 length is 15 residues. The ends lost 5 bases at V and 3 bases at J; junction bases unmatched: 9. In DNA, the CDR3 is TGTGCCAGCTCAATTACGACAGGGTACGACTATGGCTACACCTTC. The encoded protein is CASSITTGYDYGYTF.

The CDR3: CASRPGVRRTEAFF. The CDR3 DNA is TGTGCCAGCAGGCCGGGGGTTAGAAGGACTGAAGCTTTCTTT. The rearrangement uses TRBV5-6 and TRBJ1-1, with D perhaps matching TRBD1 (5 bases). This CDR3 contains 14 residues. The V end lost 5 bases, the J end lost 5 bases, and 16 bases lay between the germline ends. The germline CDR1 and CDR2 sequences are SGHDT and YYEEEE.

The rearrangement links TRBV27 to TRBJ2-7; the D gene is possibly TRBD1 (7 bases). The CDR3 sequence is 14 residues long. V gave up 5 bases and J gave up 5 bases, with 16 bases separating them. The V gene's germline CDR1 is MNHEY and CDR2 SMNVEV (reference sequence). The CDR3 nucleotides are TGTGCCAGCAGTCACCAGGGGGAGGTCGACGAGCAGTACTTC. Its translation is CASSHQGEVDEQYF.